This T cell receptor beta chain was recovered during a study of shared clonotypes between healthy human individuals. The study, taken as a whole, reports: Rarefaction showed sorted-subset sequencing was incomplete despite large depth.

Evenly divided among several immunoSEQ plates was the genomic DNA of each subset. Sorted-subset replicate PCR reactions contained 200 ng DNA, corresponding to some 28,000 T cell genomes. Produced via immunoSEQ multiplex PCR; TCRdb's table is partial and in-frame only. The data show under 200,000 clones, roughly 91% seen once. Turning to this clone: Its antigen remains unidentified.

A split of CD4+ cells into CD45RA+ naive and CD45RA-negative memory subsets was performed. The clonotype comes from a woman aged 25 to 45 in good health. The sample comprised naive CD4+ T cells sorted from blood. The subset is: CD45RA+ positively selected.

CDR3 sequence reads: CASSSFNQPQHF. The CDR3 nucleotides are TGTGCCAGCAGTTCCTTCAATCAGCCCCAGCATTTT. This chain uses TRBV28 with TRBJ1-5; D call uncertain. Germline V lookup: CDR1 MDHEN, CDR2 SYDVKM. Trimming took off 4 bases at V and 3 bases at J, with 4 bases between the two ends. The CDR3 extends over 12 amino acids.